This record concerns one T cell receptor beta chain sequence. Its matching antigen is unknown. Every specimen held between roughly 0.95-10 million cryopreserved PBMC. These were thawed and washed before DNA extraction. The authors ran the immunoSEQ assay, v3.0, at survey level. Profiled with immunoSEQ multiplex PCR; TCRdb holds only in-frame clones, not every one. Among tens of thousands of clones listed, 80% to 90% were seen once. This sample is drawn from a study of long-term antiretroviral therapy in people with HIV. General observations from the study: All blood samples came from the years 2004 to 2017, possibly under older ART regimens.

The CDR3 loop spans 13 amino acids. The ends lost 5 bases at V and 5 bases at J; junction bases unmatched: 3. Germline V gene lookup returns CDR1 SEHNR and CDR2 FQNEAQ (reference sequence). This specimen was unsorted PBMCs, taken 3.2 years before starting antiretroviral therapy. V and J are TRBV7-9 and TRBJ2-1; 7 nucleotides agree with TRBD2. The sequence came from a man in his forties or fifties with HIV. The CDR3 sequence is CASSRDYDNEQFF. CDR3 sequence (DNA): TGTGCCAGCAGCCGGGACTATGACAATGAGCAGTTCTTC.